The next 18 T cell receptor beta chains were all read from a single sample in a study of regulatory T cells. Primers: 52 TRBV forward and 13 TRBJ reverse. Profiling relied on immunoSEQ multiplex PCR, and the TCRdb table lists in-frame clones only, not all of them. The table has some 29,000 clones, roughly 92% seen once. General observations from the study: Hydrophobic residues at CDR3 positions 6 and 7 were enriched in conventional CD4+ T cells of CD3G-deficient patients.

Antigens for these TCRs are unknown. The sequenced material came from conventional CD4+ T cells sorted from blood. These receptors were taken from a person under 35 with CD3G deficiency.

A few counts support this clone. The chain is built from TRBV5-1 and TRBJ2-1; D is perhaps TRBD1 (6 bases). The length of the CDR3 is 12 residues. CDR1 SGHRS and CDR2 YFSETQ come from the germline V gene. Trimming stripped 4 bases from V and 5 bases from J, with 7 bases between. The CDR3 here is CASSQGNNEQFF. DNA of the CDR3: TGCGCCAGCAGCCAGGGGAACAATGAGCAGTTCTTC.

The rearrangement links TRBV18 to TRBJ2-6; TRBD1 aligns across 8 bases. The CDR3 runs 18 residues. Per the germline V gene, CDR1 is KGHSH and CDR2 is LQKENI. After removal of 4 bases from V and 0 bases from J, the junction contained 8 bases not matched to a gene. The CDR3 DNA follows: TGTGCCAGCTCACTCCAGGGGGCTCCTATCTCTGGGGCCAACGTCCTGACTTTC. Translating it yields CASSLQGAPISGANVLTF.

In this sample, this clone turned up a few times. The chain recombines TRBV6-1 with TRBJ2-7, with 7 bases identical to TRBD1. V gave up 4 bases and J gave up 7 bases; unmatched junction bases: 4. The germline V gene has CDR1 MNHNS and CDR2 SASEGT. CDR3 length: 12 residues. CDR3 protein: CASSVQGEEQYF. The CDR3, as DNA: TGTGCCAGCAGTGTCCAGGGGGAGGAGCAGTACTTC.

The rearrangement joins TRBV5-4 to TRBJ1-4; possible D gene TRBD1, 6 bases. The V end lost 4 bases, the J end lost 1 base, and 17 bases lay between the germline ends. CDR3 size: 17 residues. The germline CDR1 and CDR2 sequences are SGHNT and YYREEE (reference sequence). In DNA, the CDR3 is TGTGCCAGCAGCCGAGGGGGGAGGAAGGGAACTAATGAAAAACTGTTTTTT. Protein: CASSRGGRKGTNEKLFF.

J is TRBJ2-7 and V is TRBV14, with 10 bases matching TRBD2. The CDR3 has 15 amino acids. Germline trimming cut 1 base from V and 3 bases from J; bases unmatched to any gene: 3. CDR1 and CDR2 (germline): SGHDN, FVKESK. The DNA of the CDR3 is TGTGCCAGCAGCCAAGGCTGGACTAGCGGCTACGAGCAGTACTTC. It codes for CASSQGWTSGYEQYF. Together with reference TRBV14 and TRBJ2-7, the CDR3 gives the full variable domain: EAGVTQFPSHSVIEKGQTVTLRCDPISGHDNLYWYRRVMGKEIKFLLHFVKESKQDESGMPNNRFLAERTGGTYSTLKVQPAELEDSGVYFCASSQGWTSGYEQYFGPGTRLTVT.

This CDR3 is CASSIQGLYPNEQFF. In DNA, the CDR3 is TGCGCCAGCAGTATACAGGGGTTATATCCCAATGAGCAGTTCTTC. The chain couples TRBV5-1 to TRBJ2-1; 7 nucleotides agree with TRBD1. V was pared by 5 bases and J by 6 bases, with 11 bases of the junction left unmatched. This CDR3 contains 15 residues. Per the germline V gene, CDR1 is SGHRS and CDR2 is YFSETQ.

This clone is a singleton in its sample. The CDR3 coding sequence is TGTGCCACCAGCAGAGCCGCGGGTTTCAGGGGCAGTGGCTACACCTTC. Its translation is CATSRAAGFRGSGYTF. V is TRBV15 and J is TRBJ1-2; perhaps TRBD1 as D (6 bases). This CDR3 is built from 16 residues. Trimming pared 1 base from V and 7 bases from J, leaving 19 bases between. The germline gives CDR1 LNHNV, CDR2 YYDKDF (reference sequence).

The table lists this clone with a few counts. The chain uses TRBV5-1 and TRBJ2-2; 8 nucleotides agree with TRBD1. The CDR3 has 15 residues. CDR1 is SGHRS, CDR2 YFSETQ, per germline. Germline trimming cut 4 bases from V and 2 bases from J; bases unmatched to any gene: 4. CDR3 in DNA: TGCGCCAGCAGCATCGGACAGGGCAACACCGGGGAGCTGTTTTTT. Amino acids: CASSIGQGNTGELFF.

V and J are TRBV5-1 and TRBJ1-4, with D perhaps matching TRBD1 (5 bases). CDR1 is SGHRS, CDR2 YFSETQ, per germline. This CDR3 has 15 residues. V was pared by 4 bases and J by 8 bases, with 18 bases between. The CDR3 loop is CASSRGSQGEEKLFF. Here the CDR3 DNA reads TGCGCCAGCAGCCGGGGGTCTCAGGGCGAGGAAAAACTGTTTTTT.

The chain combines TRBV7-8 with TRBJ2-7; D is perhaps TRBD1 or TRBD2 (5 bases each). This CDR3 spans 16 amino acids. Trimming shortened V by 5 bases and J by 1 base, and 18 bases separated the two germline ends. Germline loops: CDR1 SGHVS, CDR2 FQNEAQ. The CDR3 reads CASSPKTGPFSYEQYF. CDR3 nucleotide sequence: TGTGCCAGCAGCCCTAAGACGGGGCCCTTTTCCTACGAGCAGTACTTC.

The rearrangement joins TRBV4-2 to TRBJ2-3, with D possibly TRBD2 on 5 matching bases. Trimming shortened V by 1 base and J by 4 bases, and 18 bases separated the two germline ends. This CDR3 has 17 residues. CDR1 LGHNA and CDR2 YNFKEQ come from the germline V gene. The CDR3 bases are TGTGCCAGCAGCCAAGGGGAGACGTGGTCGGGTCCAGATACGCAGTATTTT. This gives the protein CASSQGETWSGPDTQYF.

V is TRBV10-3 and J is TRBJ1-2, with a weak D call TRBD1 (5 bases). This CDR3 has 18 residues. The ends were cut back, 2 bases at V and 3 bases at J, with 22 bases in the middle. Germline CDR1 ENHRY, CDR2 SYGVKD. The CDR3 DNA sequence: TGTGCCATCAGTGAGCTCGGTCCAGGGAAACCCATAGACTATGGCTACACCTTC. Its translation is CAISELGPGKPIDYGYTF.

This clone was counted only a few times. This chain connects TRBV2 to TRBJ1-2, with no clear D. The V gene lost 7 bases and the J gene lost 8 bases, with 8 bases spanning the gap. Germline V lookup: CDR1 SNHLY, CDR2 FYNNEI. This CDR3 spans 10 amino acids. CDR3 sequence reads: CASTGSGYTF. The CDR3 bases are TGTGCCAGCACCGGTTCCGGCTACACCTTC.

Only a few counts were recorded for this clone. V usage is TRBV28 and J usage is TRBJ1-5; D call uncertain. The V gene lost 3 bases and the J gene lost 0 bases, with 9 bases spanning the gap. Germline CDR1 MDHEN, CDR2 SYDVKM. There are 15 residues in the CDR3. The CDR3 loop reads CASSFPGDSNQPQHF. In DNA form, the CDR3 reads TGTGCCAGCAGTTTTCCCGGGGATAGCAATCAGCCCCAGCATTTT.

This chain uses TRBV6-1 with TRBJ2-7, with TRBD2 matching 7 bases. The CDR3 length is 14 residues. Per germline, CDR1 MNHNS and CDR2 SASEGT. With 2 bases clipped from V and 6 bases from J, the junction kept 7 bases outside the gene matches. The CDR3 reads CASSEWREMGEQYF. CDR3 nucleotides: TGTGCCAGCAGTGAATGGCGGGAGATGGGCGAGCAGTACTTC.

This chain's CDR3 is CASSRGGSPLHF. The CDR3 bases are TGTGCCAGCAGCCGGGGGGGGTCACCCCTCCACTTT. The V call is TRBV6-5, the J call TRBJ1-6, with D possibly TRBD1 on 5 matching bases. V dropped 6 bases and J dropped 10 bases, with 10 bases sitting between them. CDR1 is MNHEY, CDR2 SVGAGI, per germline. The CDR3 consists of 12 residues.

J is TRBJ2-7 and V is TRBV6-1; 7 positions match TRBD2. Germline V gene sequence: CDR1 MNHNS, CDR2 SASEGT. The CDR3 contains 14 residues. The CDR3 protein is CATDAGGSSYEQYF. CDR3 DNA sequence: TGTGCAACCGATGCGGGCGGGAGCTCCTACGAGCAGTACTTC.

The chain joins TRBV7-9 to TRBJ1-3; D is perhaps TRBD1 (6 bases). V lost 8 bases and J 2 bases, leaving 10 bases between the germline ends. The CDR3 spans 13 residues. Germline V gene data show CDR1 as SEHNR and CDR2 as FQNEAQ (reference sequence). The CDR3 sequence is CASLRGAGNTIYF. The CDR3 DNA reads TGTGCCAGCCTGAGGGGGGCTGGAAACACCATATATTTT.